The 14 T cell receptor beta chains presented below share a single source sample, sequenced in a study of blood T cells in healthy people across ages (dated by TCRdb to about 2015). Receptor amplification or capture employed 5' RACE. The sequencer listed for this sample is Illumina HiSeq 2500. A second PCR of roughly 7 to 11 cycles was performed with a sample-barcoded 5' primer and a J-beta primer mix. TCRdb's own reprocessing of the public reads used fastp at Q25 and MiXCR and kept productive beta chains. Under each unique CDR3 protein, matching rows form one entry showing the most common genes and DNA. This sample gives some 940,000 distinct CDR3 sequences in total; 25% to 30% of them show up just once. More than 8.5% of the sample is held by the ten biggest clonotypes. This sample also appeared in a second study, on T cells of mothers and their children.

Sequenced material: blood. The receptors here all came from a woman between 35 and 50 years old in good health.

This clonotype was detected only a few times. The genes are TRBV5-6 and TRBJ2-7; a weak D match, TRBD2 (5 bases). The CDR3 covers 15 residues. The V end lost 4 bases, the J end lost 6 bases, and 20 bases lay between the germline ends. CDR1 and CDR2 from the germline V gene are SGHDT and YYEEEE. For the CDR3, the DNA is TGTGCCAGCAGCCGTAATGAAGGGCTACGGGGCGAGCAGTACTTC. Protein sequence: CASSRNEGLRGEQYF.

This clonotype was observed many times. J is TRBJ2-4 and V is TRBV28; D uncertain. Deletions cut 10 bases from V and 7 bases from J, with 11 bases between. This CDR3 region has 11 residues. Germline V gene sequence: CDR1 MDHEN, CDR2 SYDVKM. CDR3 coding DNA: TGTGCCACCTCCAGCCGCAACATTCAGTACTTC. This translates into CATSSRNIQYF.

V gene TRBV10-3 combines with J gene TRBJ2-5; 9 bases are a match to TRBD2. The ends lost 7 bases at V and 2 bases at J; junction bases unmatched: 8. The CDR3 sequence is 15 residues long. The germline gives CDR1 ENHRY, CDR2 SYGVKD. CDR3 in amino acids: CAIKPGGGEQETQYF. CDR3 in DNA: TGTGCCATCAAGCCCGGCGGGGGGGAACAAGAGACCCAGTACTTC.

Remarks on this clonotype: Since a much larger clone is just one base distant, this may be a read error. The rearrangement links TRBV6-2 or TRBV6-3 to TRBJ1-4; TRBD1 matches 7 bases. The length of the CDR3 is 15 residues. Germline assignment: CDR1 MNHEY and CDR2 SVGEGT. The CDR3 DNA reads as TGTGCCAGCAAACTACAGGGGTCGGCTAATGAAAAACGGTTTTTT. Protein sequence: CASKLQGSANEKRFF.

This clonotype was recorded at least ten times. The genes are TRBV20-1 and TRBJ2-4, with D hard to call. V lost 1 base and J lost 11, with 15 bases in between. Germline V gene lookup returns CDR1 DFQATT and CDR2 SNEGSKA (reference sequence). This CDR3 contains 13 residues. CDR3 amino acids: CSARAPHLAVQYF. The CDR3, as DNA: TGCAGTGCTAGAGCCCCACATCTTGCGGTTCAGTACTTC.

As to this clonotype: The junction departs from the called germline gene at one end, perhaps through a read error. The chain couples TRBV11-1 to TRBJ2-6; D perhaps matches TRBD1 (6 bases). This CDR3 spans 21 amino acids. Germline CDR1 and CDR2: SGHAT and FQDESV (reference sequence). CDR3 region: CASSLKKGRGFGSSGANVPTF. In nucleotides, the CDR3 is TGTGCCAGCAGCTTAAAAAAGGGCAGGGGTTTCGGCAGCTCTGGGGCCAACGTCCCGACTTTC.

The gene calls are TRBV2 and TRBJ2-7, with D tentatively TRBD2 (6 bases). V dropped 4 bases and J dropped 2 bases, with 15 bases sitting between them. The CDR3 contains 15 residues. The germline V gene has CDR1 SNHLY and CDR2 FYNNEI. The CDR3 here is CASSVGGYTTYEQYF. DNA for the CDR3: TGTGCCAGCAGTGTGGGGGGTTACACCACCTACGAGCAGTACTTC. Full variable domain (remainder filled in from reference TRBV2 and TRBJ2-7): EPEVTQTPSHQVTQMGQEVILRCVPISNHLYFYWYRQILGQKVEFLVSFYNNEISEKSEIFDDQFSVERPDGSNFTLKIRSTKLEDSAMYFCASSVGGYTTYEQYFGPGTRLTVT.

The chain combines TRBV6-5 with TRBJ1-1; TRBD1 agrees at 7 bases. CDR1 is MNHEY, CDR2 SVGAGI, per germline. The junction had 10 bases not matched to a gene; V was cut back by 7 bases and J by 2 bases. The CDR3 is 15 residues long. CDR3 region: CASKESGTENTEAFF. In DNA form, the CDR3 reads TGTGCCAGCAAGGAATCCGGGACAGAAAACACTGAAGCTTTCTTT.

As regards this clonotype: At one boundary the junction diverges from the germline segment, which might be a read error. CDR3 sequence: CTSSFPDSYEQYF. CDR3 nucleotide sequence: TGTACCAGCAGCTTTCCGGACAGCTACGAGCAGTACTTC. This sequence joins TRBV7-6 and TRBJ2-7, with D perhaps matching TRBD1 (6 bases). This CDR3 is 13 amino acids long. CDR1 and CDR2 from the germline V gene are SGHVS and FNYEAQ. The whole variable domain, remainder taken from reference TRBV7-6 and TRBJ2-7, is GAGVSQSPRYKVTKRGQDVALRCDPISGHVSLYWYRQALGQGPEFLTYFNYEAQQDKSGLPNDRFSAERPEGSISTLTIQRTEQRDSAMYRCTSSFPDSYEQYFGPGTRLTVT.

This clonotype was counted once. The chain's CDR3 is CASLTGGRNQPQHF. In DNA, the CDR3 is TGTGCCAGCTTAACAGGGGGCCGCAATCAGCCCCAGCATTTT. The chain joins TRBV6-5 to TRBJ1-5; TRBD1 matches 9 bases. The ends lost 8 bases at V and 2 bases at J; junction bases unmatched: 4. The CDR3 runs to 14 residues. CDR1 and CDR2 from the germline V gene are MNHEY and SVGAGI.

The CDR3 nucleotides read TGCAGTGCTCGAGGCGGACTAGCGTTGTACCAAGAGACCCAGTACTTC. This codes for CSARGGLALYQETQYF. This chain uses TRBV20-1 with TRBJ2-5, with TRBD2 matching 9 bases. Germline values: CDR1 DFQATT, CDR2 SNEGSKA (reference sequence). The V segment lost 5 bases and the J segment 0 bases; nucleotides outside the gene matches: 10. CDR3 length: 16 amino acids.

J is TRBJ2-4 and V is TRBV4-1; D call uncertain. The CDR3 is made up of 13 amino acids. Germline CDR1 MGHRA, CDR2 YSYEKL. V dropped 0 bases and J dropped 6 bases, with 6 bases sitting between them. Written as DNA, the CDR3 is TGCGCCAGCAGCCAAGATAAGGGAAACATTCAGTACTTC. Its protein product is CASSQDKGNIQYF.

This clonotype was found a few times. One end of the junction is discordant with germline, which a read error may explain. V and J are TRBV19 and TRBJ2-3, with TRBD2 identical over 8 bases. CDR3 length: 16 amino acids. Germline-derived CDR1 and CDR2 are LNHDA and SQIVND (reference sequence). The DNA for the CDR3 is TGTGCCAGTAGTATGCCGGGACTAGTGGGCACAGATACACAGTATTTT. Its protein is CASSMPGLVGTDTQYF.

In its sample, this clonotype was seen many times. The chain recombines TRBV6-6 with TRBJ2-3; D is unresolved. This CDR3 has 12 residues. CDR1 and CDR2 (germline): MNHNY, SVGAGI (reference sequence). Trimming took 0 bases from V and 5 from J, leaving 3 bases between them. The DNA of the CDR3 is TGTGCCAGCAGTTACTCAATAGATACGCAGTATTTT. Translated, it gives CASSYSIDTQYF.